This passage covers 21 T cell receptor beta chains from one sample sequenced in a study of blood T cell repertoires in COVID-19. The repertoire was sequenced with immunoSEQ multiplex PCR; TCRdb's copy has only in-frame clones and lacks some. The table has about 160,000 clones, more than 65% seen once. Sequenced sample: peripheral blood. Receptor source: a woman in her fifties or sixties with COVID-19, enrolled during active disease.

This chain joins TRBV5-1 and TRBJ2-3, with 9 bases that match TRBD1. Germline CDR1 SGHRS, CDR2 YFSETQ. The CDR3 extends over 13 amino acids. Unmatched junction bases numbered 3, after V lost 8 bases and J lost 2 bases. The CDR3 loop is CASRTGDTDTQYF. In DNA form, the CDR3 reads TGCGCCAGTAGGACAGGGGACACAGATACGCAGTATTTT.

V gene TRBV2 combines with J gene TRBJ2-1, with 7 bases aligning to TRBD2. The V gene's germline CDR1 is SNHLY and CDR2 FYNNEI. CDR3 size: 15 residues. Unmatched junction bases numbered 7, after V lost 8 bases and J lost 0 bases. Here the CDR3 DNA reads TGTGCCAGCCAGGCCCAGCGGGGCTCCTACAATGAGCAGTTCTTC. The encoded protein is CASQAQRGSYNEQFF.

The chain combines TRBV2 with TRBJ2-5; D possibly corresponds to TRBD1 (6 bases). The germline V gene encodes CDR1 SNHLY and CDR2 FYNNEI. This CDR3 contains 13 residues. V lost 6 bases and J 5 bases, leaving 13 bases between the germline ends. The DNA of the CDR3 is TGTGCCAGCAGGAGGGGGTCGCAGGAGACCCAGTACTTC. Translating it yields CASRRGSQETQYF.

This clone was detected only once. The chain has TRBV15 and TRBJ2-2; 8 positions agree with TRBD2. Per the germline V gene, CDR1 is LNHNV and CDR2 is YYDKDF (reference sequence). The J segment lost 4 bases and the V segment lost 2 bases, leaving 9 bases of the junction unmatched. This CDR3 is built from 17 residues. CDR3 DNA sequence: TGTGCCACCAGCAGATACGTCGGGGGGGTGAGCACCGGGGAGCTGTTTTTT. Encoded protein: CATSRYVGGVSTGELFF.

The chain couples TRBV12-5 to TRBJ2-3, with TRBD2 matching over 9 bases. The CDR3 sequence is 18 residues long. V shed 0 bases and J 2 bases; nucleotides not matched to a gene: 9. Per the germline V gene, CDR1 is LGHNT and CDR2 is FRNRAP. The CDR3 sequence is CASGLVRGLAGITDTQYF. CDR3 in DNA: TGTGCTAGTGGTTTGGTACGCGGCCTAGCGGGGATCACAGATACGCAGTATTTT. The variable domain in full, completed from reference TRBV12-5 and TRBJ2-3, reads DARVTQTPRHKVTEMGQEVTMRCQPILGHNTVFWYRQTMMQGLELLAYFRNRAPLDDSGMPKDRFSAEMPDATLATLKIQPSEPRDSAVYFCASGLVRGLAGITDTQYFGPGTRLTVL.

The V gene is TRBV6-1, the J gene TRBJ1-2, with D tentatively TRBD1 (6 bases). V was cut by 3 bases and J by 8 bases, with 13 bases left in between. Germline V lookup: CDR1 MNHNS, CDR2 SASEGT. This CDR3 region has 13 residues. CDR3: CASSDMYRAGYTF. CDR3 nucleotide sequence: TGTGCCAGCAGTGATATGTACAGGGCAGGCTACACCTTC.

This clone was seen a handful of times. V is TRBV4-2 and J is TRBJ1-2; the D gene is possibly TRBD1 (5 bases). V lost 0 bases to trimming and J lost 0 bases, with 11 bases between them. This CDR3 comprises 16 residues. Germline V gene sequence: CDR1 LGHNA, CDR2 YNFKEQ. This CDR3 is CASSQDEAGPNYGYTF. CDR3 coding DNA: TGTGCCAGCAGCCAAGATGAGGCAGGGCCTAACTATGGCTACACCTTC.

The CDR3 protein is CASSPVEGGGTEAFF. The CDR3 nucleotides are TGCGCCAGCAGCCCCGTGGAGGGGGGGGGCACTGAAGCTTTCTTT. The chain uses TRBV5-1 and TRBJ1-1; a possible D gene is TRBD1 (6 bases). The CDR3 totals 15 residues. CDR1 is SGHRS, CDR2 YFSETQ, per germline. Trimming took off 4 bases at V and 4 bases at J, with 17 bases between the two ends.

The V gene is TRBV12-5, the J gene TRBJ2-3, with a weak D call TRBD2 (6 bases). Germline lookup yields CDR1 LGHNT and CDR2 FRNRAP. V gave up 4 bases and J gave up 3 bases, with 26 bases separating them. The CDR3 length is 19 residues. CDR3 DNA sequence: TGTGCTAGTGGTTACCACCCGCGCGGGACCCTCGGAAGGACAGATACGCAGTATTTT. It encodes CASGYHPRGTLGRTDTQYF.

The J gene is TRBJ2-7, the V gene TRBV7-2; 7 nucleotides match TRBD1. The CDR3 runs to 14 residues. J lost 6 bases, V lost 5 bases, and 10 bases had no gene match. Germline V gene lookup returns CDR1 SGHTA and CDR2 FQGNSA. The CDR3 reads CASSPDRVIGEQYF. The CDR3 DNA sequence: TGTGCCAGCAGCCCCGACAGGGTAATCGGCGAGCAGTACTTC.

DNA of the CDR3: TGTGCCACCGGACAGGATGGCAATCAGCCCCAGCATTTT. This sequence encodes CATGQDGNQPQHF. J is TRBJ1-5 and V is TRBV2; 7 nucleotides match TRBD1. The J segment lost 2 bases and the V segment lost 10 bases, leaving 5 bases of the junction unmatched. The CDR3 has 13 amino acids. In germline, CDR1 is SNHLY, CDR2 FYNNEI.

The chain couples TRBV29-1 to TRBJ1-1; 7 positions agree with TRBD1. Germline V lookup: CDR1 SQVTM, CDR2 ANQGSEA. The CDR3 is 14 residues long. Trimming at V came to 6 bases and at J to 0 bases, leaving 7 bases not matched to a gene. The CDR3 DNA is TGCAGCGTGGCCGTGAGGGGGCTGAACACTGAAGCTTTCTTT. Residues: CSVAVRGLNTEAFF.

The rearrangement joins TRBV19 to TRBJ2-7; TRBD2 matches at 9 bases. Germline V CDR1 and CDR2: LNHDA, SQIVND (reference sequence). The CDR3 runs to 18 residues. J was trimmed by 5 bases and V by 1 base; bases with no gene match: 15. The CDR3 sequence is CASSIGVAGAFSVDEQYF. For the CDR3, the DNA is TGTGCCAGTAGTATAGGGGTAGCGGGAGCTTTTTCCGTGGACGAGCAGTACTTC.

This chain uses TRBV21-1 with TRBJ2-1; TRBD2 was called by the table and not checked on the DNA. TRBV21-1 is described as a pseudogene. The CDR3 consists of 21 residues. The CDR3 loop reads CASSKVIRGLAGDSIYNEQFF. In nucleotides, the CDR3 is TGTGCCAGCAGCAAAGTTATTCGAGGACTAGCGGGAGACTCGATCTACAATGAGCAGTTCTTC.

The chain is built from TRBV6-6 and TRBJ1-1, with D possibly TRBD1 on 6 matching bases. V lost 2 bases and J lost 1, with 8 bases in between. The CDR3 sequence is 14 residues long. The germline CDR1 and CDR2 sequences are MNHNY and SVGAGI (reference sequence). The CDR3 reads CASSYQGGNTEAFF. The CDR3 coding sequence is TGTGCCAGCAGTTACCAAGGGGGGAACACTGAAGCTTTCTTT.

This rearrangement joins TRBV30 to TRBJ1-2; D not resolved. Between the trimmed V and J ends, which lost 1 base and 8 bases, there was a span of 14 bases. The V gene's germline CDR1 is GTSNPN and CDR2 SVGIG (reference sequence). The CDR3 runs to 13 residues. CDR3 sequence reads: CAWSGEGTTGYTF. CDR3 sequence (DNA): TGTGCCTGGAGTGGTGAGGGAACGACGGGCTACACCTTC. Using reference TRBV30 and TRBJ1-2 for the parts outside the CDR3, the full variable domain is SQTIHQWPATLVQPVGSPLSLECTVEGTSNPNLYWYRQAAGRGLQLLFYSVGIGQISSEVPQNLSASRPQDRQFILSSKKLLLSDSGFYLCAWSGEGTTGYTFGSGTRLTVV.

This clone was seen just once. The gene calls are TRBV4-1 and TRBJ2-1; tentative D call: TRBD2 (6 bases). Per the germline V gene, CDR1 is MGHRA and CDR2 is YSYEKL. V was clipped by 3 bases and J by 6 bases, with 18 bases between them. CDR3 length: 16 amino acids. CDR3 protein: CASSQIISLGGNEQFF. As DNA, the CDR3 is TGCGCCAGCAGCCAGATCATCTCTCTGGGGGGCAATGAGCAGTTCTTC.

The V and J genes are TRBV14 and TRBJ2-2; no clear D. This CDR3 has 14 residues. With 6 bases removed from V and 3 bases from J, the gap between germline ends came to 11 bases. Per germline, CDR1 SGHDN and CDR2 FVKESK. This CDR3 is CASRVDLHTGELFF. CDR3 in DNA: TGTGCCAGCAGGGTTGACTTACACACCGGGGAGCTGTTTTTT.

The chain recombines TRBV2 with TRBJ2-7; D uncertain. The CDR3 runs to 13 residues. Germline CDR1 reads SNHLY; CDR2 reads FYNNEI. Deletions cut 5 bases from V and 1 base from J, with 9 bases between. The CDR3 DNA follows: TGTGCCAGCAGTCACCGCCAGTCCTACGAGCAGTACTTC. Protein product: CASSHRQSYEQYF.

CDR3 DNA: TGTGCCAGCAGCTTGCTAATAGGGGCAGATACGCAGTATTTT. Residues: CASSLLIGADTQYF. The chain combines TRBV7-8 with TRBJ2-3; D is possibly TRBD1 (5 bases). The CDR3 totals 14 residues. Between the trimmed V and J ends, which lost 3 bases and 4 bases, there was a span of 11 bases. From germline, CDR1 is SGHVS and CDR2 FQNEAQ. Full variable domain (outside the CDR3, taken from reference TRBV7-8 and TRBJ2-3): GAGVSQSPRYKVAKRGQDVALRCDPISGHVSLFWYQQALGQGPEFLTYFQNEAQLDKSGLPSDRFFAERPEGSVSTLKIQRTQQEDSAVYLCASSLLIGADTQYFGPGTRLTVL.

The chain employs TRBV7-8 and TRBJ1-6; D gene unclear. The V end was cut by 1 base, the J end by 7 bases, with 8 bases between. The CDR3 sequence is 14 residues long. CDR1 is SGHVS, CDR2 FQNEAQ, per germline. The CDR3 coding sequence is TGTGCCAGCAGCTTAGGGGCAGCAAATTCACCCCTCCACTTT. This sequence encodes CASSLGAANSPLHF.